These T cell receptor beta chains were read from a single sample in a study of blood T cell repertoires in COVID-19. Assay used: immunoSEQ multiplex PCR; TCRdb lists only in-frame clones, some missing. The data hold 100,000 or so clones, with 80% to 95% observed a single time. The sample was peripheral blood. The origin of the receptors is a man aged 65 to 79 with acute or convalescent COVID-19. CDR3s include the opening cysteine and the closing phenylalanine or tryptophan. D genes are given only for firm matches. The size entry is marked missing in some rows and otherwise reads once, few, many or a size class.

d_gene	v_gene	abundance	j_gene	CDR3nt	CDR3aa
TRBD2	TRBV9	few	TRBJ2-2	TGTGCCAGCAGCGTTGATCAAGCGGGAGGGACCGGGGAGCTGTTTTTT	CASSVDQAGGTGELFF
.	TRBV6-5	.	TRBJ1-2	TGTGCCAGCAGCAGGGCAACCAACTATGGCTACACCTTC	CASSRATNYGYTF
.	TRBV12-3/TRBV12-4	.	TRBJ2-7	TGTGCCAGCAGTTTACCGGGATGGGAGCAGTACTTC	CASSLPGWEQYF
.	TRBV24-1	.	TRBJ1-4	TGTGCCACCAGTGACCCAACGGCGGGCGGGACGGCTATAGAAAAACTGTTTTTT	CATSDPTAGGTAIEKLFF
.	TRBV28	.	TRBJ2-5	TGTGCCAGCGCAGCATCACAGGGTGTTACCAGAACCCAGTACTTC	CASAASQGVTRTQYF
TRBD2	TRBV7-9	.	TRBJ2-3	TGTGCCAGCAGCCTCACAGCGGGGGGGCCCACAGATACGCAGTATTTT	CASSLTAGGPTDTQYF
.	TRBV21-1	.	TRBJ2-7	TGTGCCAGTACCTTAGCCGGGACTATCTTCTTCGGGCAGTACTTC	CASTLAGTIFFGQYF
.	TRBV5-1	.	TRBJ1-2	TGCGCCAGCAGCTTGGCCGCTGGGGCGGAAGGCTACACCTTC	CASSLAAGAEGYTF
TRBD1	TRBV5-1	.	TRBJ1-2	TGCGCCAGCAGCAGGACCGGGACAGTGGATGGCTACACCTTC	CASSRTGTVDGYTF
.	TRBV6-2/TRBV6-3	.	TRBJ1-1	TGTGCCAGCAGCCCGCTGGACAGATTGAACACTGAAGCTTTCTTT	CASSPLDRLNTEAFF
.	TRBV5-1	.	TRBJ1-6	TGCGCCAGCAGCCCCCTCGGGTCCTATAATTCACCCCTCCACTTT	CASSPLGSYNSPLHF
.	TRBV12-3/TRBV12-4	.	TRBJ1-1	TGTGCCAGCAGAAAGCAGGGGAGAACTGAAGCTTTCTTT	CASRKQGRTEAFF
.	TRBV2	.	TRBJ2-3	TGTGCCAGCAGTGAAGATAGCAGGGTGGGAGATACGCAGTATTTT	CASSEDSRVGDTQYF
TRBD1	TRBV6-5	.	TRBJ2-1	TGTGCCAGCAAACAGGGGGCAGGTGAGCAGTTCTTC	CASKQGAGEQFF
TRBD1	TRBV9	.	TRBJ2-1	TGTGCCAGCAGCGTCTATAGACAGGGGGGCACTGAGCAGTTCTTC	CASSVYRQGGTEQFF
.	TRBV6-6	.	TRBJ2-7	TGTGCCAGCAGTCCAGGGTCCTACGAGCAGTACTTC	CASSPGSYEQYF
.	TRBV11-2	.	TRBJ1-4	TGTGCCAGCAGCTTTACGCAGGGCGCAACTAATGAAAAACTGTTTTTT	CASSFTQGATNEKLFF
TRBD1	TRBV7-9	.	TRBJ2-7	TGTGCCAGCAGCTTAGAGGGACAGGGGTACGAGCAGTACTTC	CASSLEGQGYEQYF
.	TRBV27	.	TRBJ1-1	TGTGCCAGCAGTCCGGGGATTATAGCTGAAGCTTTCTTT	CASSPGIIAEAFF
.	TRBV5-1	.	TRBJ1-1	TGCGCCAGCAGTAGAGTAGGGACTTCGAACACTGAAGCTTTCTTT	CASSRVGTSNTEAFF
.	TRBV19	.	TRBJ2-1	TGTGCCAGTAGGAGAGACATGATGGTATACAATGAGCAGTTCTTC	CASRRDMMVYNEQFF
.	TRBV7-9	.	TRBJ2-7	TGTGCCAGCAGCCCCCCCCCAGGGGCCCTTAGGTACGAGCAGTACTTC	CASSPPPGALRYEQYF
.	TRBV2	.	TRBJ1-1	TGTGCCAGCAGTGAAGTGGCGGGAGTAGGAGCTTTCTTT	CASSEVAGVGAFF
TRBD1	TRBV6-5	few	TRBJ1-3	TGTGCCAGCAGAATGGGGACAGGGAACGGAAACACCATATATTTT	CASRMGTGNGNTIYF
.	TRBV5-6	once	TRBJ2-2	TGTGCCAGCAGCTTGGGGGCCCCGAACACCGGGGAGCTGTTTTTT	CASSLGAPNTGELFF
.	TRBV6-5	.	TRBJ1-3	TGTGCCAGCAGTTCCCAGGGTTACTCTGGAAACACCATATATTTT	CASSSQGYSGNTIYF
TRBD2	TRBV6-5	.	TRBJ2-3	TGTGCCAGCACTTGGGGGGGTCGCACAGATACGCAGTATTTT	CASTWGGRTDTQYF
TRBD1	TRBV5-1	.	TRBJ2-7	TGCGCCAGCAGCCTTGGGGACAGGATTTACGAGCAGTACTTC	CASSLGDRIYEQYF
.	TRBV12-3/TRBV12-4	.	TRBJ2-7	TGTGCCAGCAGTTTGGAGAGCGACTACGAGCAGTACTTC	CASSLESDYEQYF
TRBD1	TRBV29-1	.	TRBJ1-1	TGCAGCGTTGGGACGCAGGGGGCGTCTGATGGAGCTTTCTTT	CSVGTQGASDGAFF
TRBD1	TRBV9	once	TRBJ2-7	TGTGCCAGCAGCGGAACAGGGGATGGGCAGTACTTC	CASSGTGDGQYF
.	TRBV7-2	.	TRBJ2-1	TGTGCCAGCAGCCCGGGGGTTCTCCGCAATGAGCAGTTCTTC	CASSPGVLRNEQFF
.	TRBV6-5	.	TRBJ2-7	TGTGCCAGCAGTTACCTGGGAGCGGAATACGAGCAGTACTTC	CASSYLGAEYEQYF
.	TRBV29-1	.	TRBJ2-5	TGCAGCGCCCGGACAGACAACCAAGAGACCCAGTACTTC	CSARTDNQETQYF
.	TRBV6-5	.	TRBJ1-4	TGTGCCAGCAGCCCATCGCGTGAAAAACTGTTTTTT	CASSPSREKLFF
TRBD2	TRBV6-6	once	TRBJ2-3	TGTGCCAGCCGCCGGAGCGGGGGAAACACAGATACGCAGTATTTT	CASRRSGGNTDTQYF
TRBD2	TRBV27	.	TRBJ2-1	TGTGCCAGCAGTTGGACTAGCGGACACAATGAGCAGTTCTTC	CASSWTSGHNEQFF
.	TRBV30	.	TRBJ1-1	TGTGCCTGGGACAGACATGGGAACACTGAAGCTTTCTTT	CAWDRHGNTEAFF
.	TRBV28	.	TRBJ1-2	TGTGCCAGCAAATCCCTACCCCCTCTTAACTATGGCTACACCTTC	CASKSLPPLNYGYTF
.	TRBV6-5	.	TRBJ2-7	TGTGCCAGCAGTTCAAGGGAGAGGTCCTACGAGCAGTACTTC	CASSSRERSYEQYF
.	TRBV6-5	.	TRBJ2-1	TGTGCCAGCAGTTCGGACATATCCTACAATGAGCAGTTCTTC	CASSSDISYNEQFF
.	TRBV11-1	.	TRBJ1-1	TGTGCCAGCAGCGGACACCTGAACACTGAAGCTTTCTTT	CASSGHLNTEAFF
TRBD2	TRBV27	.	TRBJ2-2	TGTGCCAGCAGTTTAGCGCGGGGGAGGAACACCGGGGAGCTGTTTTTT	CASSLARGRNTGELFF
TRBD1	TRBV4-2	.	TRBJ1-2	TGTGCCAGCAGCCAAGATAGGACAGGGGACTATGGCTACACCTTC	CASSQDRTGDYGYTF
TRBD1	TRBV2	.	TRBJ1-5	TGTGCCAGCAGGGACAGGAATAGCAATCAGCCCCAGCATTTT	CASRDRNSNQPQHF
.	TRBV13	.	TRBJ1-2	TGTGCCAGCAGCTCTCAGGGGACCCATGGCTACACCTTC	CASSSQGTHGYTF
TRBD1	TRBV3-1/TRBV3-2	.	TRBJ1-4	TGTGCCAGCAGCCAGCAGGGGGCCTTTAATGAAAAACTGTTTTTT	CASSQQGAFNEKLFF
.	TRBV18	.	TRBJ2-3	TGTGCCAGCTCCGAGACTACCCTCCGAGCAGATACGCAGTATTTT	CASSETTLRADTQYF
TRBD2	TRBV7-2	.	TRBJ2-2	TGTGCCAGCAGCTTTGGACTAGCGGGAGGGGGAACCGGGGAGCTGTTTTTT	CASSFGLAGGGTGELFF